The TCR beta chain under discussion was sequenced for a study of preoperative IRX-2 immunotherapy in early breast cancer. This table comes from immunoSEQ multiplex PCR, and its TCRdb copy is limited to in-frame clones, with some not included. This sample has 24,000 or so clones, with 85% to 95% found just once. The CDR3 length is 15 residues. J was trimmed by 5 bases and V by 7 bases; bases with no gene match: 5. Per the germline V gene, CDR1 is MNHEY and CDR2 is SVGAGI. Treatment of the sample: preoperative locoregional IRX-2 cytokine immunotherapy. Sequenced material: tumor tissue, taken after IRX-2 immunotherapy. The source is a human donor with breast cancer. The chain uses TRBV6-5 and TRBJ2-2; TRBD2 matches 12 bases. The CDR3 nucleotides read TGTGCCAGCAAATCTAGCGGGGGGGGTACCGGGGAGCTGTTTTTT. As protein: CASKSSGGGTGELFF.